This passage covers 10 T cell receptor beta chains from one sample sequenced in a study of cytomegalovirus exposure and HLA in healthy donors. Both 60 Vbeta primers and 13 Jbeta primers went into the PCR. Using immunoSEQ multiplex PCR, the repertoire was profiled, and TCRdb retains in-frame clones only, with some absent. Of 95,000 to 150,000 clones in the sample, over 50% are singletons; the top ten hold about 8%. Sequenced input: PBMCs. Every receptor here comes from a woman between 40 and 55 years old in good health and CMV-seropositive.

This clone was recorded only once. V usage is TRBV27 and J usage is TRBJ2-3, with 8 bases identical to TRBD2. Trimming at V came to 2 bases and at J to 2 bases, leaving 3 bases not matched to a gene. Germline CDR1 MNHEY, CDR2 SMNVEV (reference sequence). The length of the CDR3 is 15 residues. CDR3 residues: CASSLQAGDTDTQYF. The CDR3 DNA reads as TGTGCCAGCAGTTTACAAGCGGGGGACACAGATACGCAGTATTTT.

CDR3 residues: CASSSNLRDRVYEKLFF. DNA of the CDR3: TGTGCCAGCAGCTCAAACCTCCGGGACAGGGTTTATGAAAAACTGTTTTTT. V and J are TRBV5-6 and TRBJ1-4; 9 nucleotides match TRBD1. Trimming took 3 bases from V and 6 from J; bases not matched to a gene: 12. The germline V gene has CDR1 SGHDT and CDR2 YYEEEE. This CDR3 has 17 amino acids.

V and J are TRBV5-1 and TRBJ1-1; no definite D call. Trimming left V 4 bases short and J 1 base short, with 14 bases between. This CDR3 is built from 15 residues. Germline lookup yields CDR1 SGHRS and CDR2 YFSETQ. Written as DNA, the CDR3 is TGCGCCAGCAGCCAGGCCGGGAGTGCGAACACTGAAGCTTTCTTT. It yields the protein CASSQAGSANTEAFF.

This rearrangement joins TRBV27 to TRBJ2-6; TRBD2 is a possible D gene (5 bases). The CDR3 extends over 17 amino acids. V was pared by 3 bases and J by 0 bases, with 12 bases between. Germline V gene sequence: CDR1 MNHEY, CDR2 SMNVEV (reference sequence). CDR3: CASSFRGFFSGANVLTF. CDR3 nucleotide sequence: TGTGCCAGCAGTTTTCGGGGTTTCTTCTCTGGGGCCAACGTCCTGACTTTC.

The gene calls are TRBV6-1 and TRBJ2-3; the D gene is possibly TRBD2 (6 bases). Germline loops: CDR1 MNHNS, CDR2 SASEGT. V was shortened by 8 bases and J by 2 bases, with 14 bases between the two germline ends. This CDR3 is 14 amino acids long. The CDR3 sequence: CASVGGADTDTQYF. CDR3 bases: TGTGCCAGCGTCGGCGGGGCCGACACAGATACGCAGTATTTT.

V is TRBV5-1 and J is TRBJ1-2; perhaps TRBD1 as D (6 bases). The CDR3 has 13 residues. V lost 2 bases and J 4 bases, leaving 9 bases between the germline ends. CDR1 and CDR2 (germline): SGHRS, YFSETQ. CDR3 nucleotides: TGCGCCAGCAGCTTAAACAGGGTCTATGGCTACACCTTC. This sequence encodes CASSLNRVYGYTF.

CDR3 DNA sequence: TGCAGCGTGGAATTAGGGGTGTACGAGCAGTACTTC. This gives the protein CSVELGVYEQYF. The chain has TRBV29-1 and TRBJ2-7; maybe TRBD1 (5 bases). V lost 6 bases and J lost 4, with 13 bases in between. The CDR3 is 12 residues long. Germline V lookup: CDR1 SQVTM, CDR2 ANQGSEA.

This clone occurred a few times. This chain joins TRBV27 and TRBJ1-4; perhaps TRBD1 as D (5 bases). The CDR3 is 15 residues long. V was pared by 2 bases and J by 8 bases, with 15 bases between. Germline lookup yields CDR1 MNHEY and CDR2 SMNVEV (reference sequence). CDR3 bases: TGTGCCAGCAGTTTAGTCCCAGGGTTAAGCGAAAAACTGTTTTTT. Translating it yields CASSLVPGLSEKLFF.

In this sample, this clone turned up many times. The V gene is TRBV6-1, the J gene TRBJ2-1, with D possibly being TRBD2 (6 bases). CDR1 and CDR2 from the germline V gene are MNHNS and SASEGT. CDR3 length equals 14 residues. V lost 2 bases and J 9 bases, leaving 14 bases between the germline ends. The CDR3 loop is CASSESEEGSEQFF. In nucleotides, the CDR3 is TGTGCCAGCAGTGAATCCGAGGAGGGGAGTGAGCAGTTCTTC.

The CDR3 spells CASSLQGGGELFF. CDR3 in DNA: TGTGCCAGCAGCTTACAGGGCGGTGGGGAGCTGTTTTTT. The chain uses TRBV7-6 and TRBJ2-2, with a possible D match to TRBD1 (5 bases). The CDR3 sequence is 13 residues long. Germline CDR1 and CDR2: SGHVS and FNYEAQ. The ends were cut back, 2 bases at V and 8 bases at J, with 9 bases in the middle.